This TCR beta chain was sequenced for a study of memory CD4+ T cells and cytomegalovirus serostatus. General study points: Repertoires predicted CMV serostatus with median bootstrapped AUC of about 0.96.

Single viable CD3+CD4+CD8-CD45RO+ cells were sorted as the memory CD4+ T cells. Profiled with immunoSEQ multiplex PCR; TCRdb holds only in-frame clones, not every one. The sample carries 55,000 to 65,000 clones, 80% to 85% recorded once. On this clone: Antigen: not known.

Germline loops: CDR1 MDHEN, CDR2 SYDVKM. Trimming took 2 bases from V and 7 from J; bases not matched to a gene: 10. This CDR3 has 18 residues. This TCR was sampled from an adult in good health and CMV-seronegative. This chain joins TRBV28 and TRBJ2-2, with 13 bases aligning to TRBD2. The sample consisted of memory CD4+ T cells from blood. For the CDR3, the DNA is TGTGCCAGCAGTTTAGCCGGGACTAGCGGGGCCAAGATCGGGGAGCTGTTTTTT. It yields the protein CASSLAGTSGAKIGELFF.